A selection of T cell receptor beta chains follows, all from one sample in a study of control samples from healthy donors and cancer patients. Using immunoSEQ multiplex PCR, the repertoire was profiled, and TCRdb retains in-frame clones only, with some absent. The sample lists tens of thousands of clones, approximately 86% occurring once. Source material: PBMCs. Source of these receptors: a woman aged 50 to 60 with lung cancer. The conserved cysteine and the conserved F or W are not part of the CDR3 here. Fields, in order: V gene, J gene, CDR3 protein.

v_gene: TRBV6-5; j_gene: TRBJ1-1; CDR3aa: ASSKTGNTEAF
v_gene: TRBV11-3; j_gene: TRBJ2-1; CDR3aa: ASSLFGDRGNEQF
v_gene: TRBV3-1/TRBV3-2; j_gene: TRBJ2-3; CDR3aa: ASSQPSGGGTQY
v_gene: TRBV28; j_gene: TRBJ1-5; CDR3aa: ASRRTRGNQPQH
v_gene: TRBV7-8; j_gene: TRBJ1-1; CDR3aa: ASGNYRGGTEAF
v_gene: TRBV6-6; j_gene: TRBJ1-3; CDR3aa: ASSYSGGTGNTIY
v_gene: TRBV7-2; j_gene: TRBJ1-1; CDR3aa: ASSTREAF
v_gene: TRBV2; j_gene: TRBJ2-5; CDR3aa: ASRGAGSETQY
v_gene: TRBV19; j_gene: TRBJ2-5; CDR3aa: ASSVGTEETQY
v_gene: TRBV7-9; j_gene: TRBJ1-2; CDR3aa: ASRPDSLRGLANYGYT
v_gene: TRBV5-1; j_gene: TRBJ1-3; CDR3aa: ASSLTGTGDSGNTIY
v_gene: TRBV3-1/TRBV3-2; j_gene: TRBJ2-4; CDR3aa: ASSQGGGDIQY
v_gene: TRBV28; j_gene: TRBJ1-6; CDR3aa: ASSLRDWPLH
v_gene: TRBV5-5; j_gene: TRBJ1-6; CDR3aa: ASSRRRAQGDNSPLH
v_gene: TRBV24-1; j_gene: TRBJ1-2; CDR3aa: ATSGIPLVDGYT
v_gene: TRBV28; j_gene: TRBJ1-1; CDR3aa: ASSLVAAGKFGMEAF
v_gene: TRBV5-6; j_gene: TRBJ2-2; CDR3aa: ASNPRAGRGDTGELF
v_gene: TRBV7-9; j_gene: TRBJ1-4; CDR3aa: ASSLQGAREKLF
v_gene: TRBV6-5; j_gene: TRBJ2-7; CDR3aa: ASSTTVWSYEQY
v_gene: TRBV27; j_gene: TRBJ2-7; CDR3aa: ASSLRQGSSYEQY
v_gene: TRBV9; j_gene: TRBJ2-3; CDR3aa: ASSVGGGVYTDTQY
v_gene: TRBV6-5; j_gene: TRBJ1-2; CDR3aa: ASGVPYLGYT
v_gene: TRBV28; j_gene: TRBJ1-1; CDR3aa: ASSSIDRVGAF
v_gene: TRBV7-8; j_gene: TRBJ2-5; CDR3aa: ASSPGQGGTQY
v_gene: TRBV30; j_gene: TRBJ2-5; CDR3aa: AWKKGGRPETQY
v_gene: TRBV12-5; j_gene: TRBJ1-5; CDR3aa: ASAEGYSNQPQH
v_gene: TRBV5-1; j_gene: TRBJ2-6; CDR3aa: ASSLSGLKLSGANVLT
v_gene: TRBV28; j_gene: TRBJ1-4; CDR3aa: ASSLRGAATNEKLF
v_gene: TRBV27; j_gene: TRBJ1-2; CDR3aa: ASSPRTGAGYT
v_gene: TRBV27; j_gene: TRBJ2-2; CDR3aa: ASSLGPGSTGELF
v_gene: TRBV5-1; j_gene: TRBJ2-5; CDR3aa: ASSEDRETQY
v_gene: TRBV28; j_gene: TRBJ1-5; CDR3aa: ASSSRTENGQPQH
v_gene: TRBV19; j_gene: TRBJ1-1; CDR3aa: ASSTSGEGTEAF
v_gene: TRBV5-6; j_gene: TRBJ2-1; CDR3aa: ASSPKAYYNEQF
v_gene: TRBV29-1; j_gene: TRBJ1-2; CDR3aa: SSGGDGHGYT
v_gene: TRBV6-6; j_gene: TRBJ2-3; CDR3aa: ASSPGTVTSGTDTQY
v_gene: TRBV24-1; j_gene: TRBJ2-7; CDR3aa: ATSAYPNYEQY
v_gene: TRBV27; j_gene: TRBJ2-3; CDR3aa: ASSPRAGANGDTQY
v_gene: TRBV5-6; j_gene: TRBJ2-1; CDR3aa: ASSPRGGADEQF
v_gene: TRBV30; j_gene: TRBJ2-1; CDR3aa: AWRFGHQSSYNEQF
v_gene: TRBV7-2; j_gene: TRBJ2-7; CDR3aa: ASSRDRDYEQY
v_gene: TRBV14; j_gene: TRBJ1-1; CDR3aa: ASSQTVLNTEAF
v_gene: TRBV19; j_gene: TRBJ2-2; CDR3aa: ATTTRAGGAGELF
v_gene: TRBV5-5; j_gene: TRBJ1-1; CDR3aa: ASSPSGGNTEAF
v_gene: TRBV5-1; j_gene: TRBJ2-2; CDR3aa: ASSLATGWTGAGELF
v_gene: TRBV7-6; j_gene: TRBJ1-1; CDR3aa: ASSSQVNTEAF
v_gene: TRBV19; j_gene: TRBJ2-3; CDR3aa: ASSIRPSGYTDTQY